This T cell receptor (beta chain) was sequenced during a study of blood T cell repertoires in COVID-19. Study overall: COVID-19 samples, acute and convalescent, were from the United States, Italy and Spain. The cDNA or gDNA used as material had been derived from T cells, B-cell-depleted T cells, or PBMCs.

In the original analysis: Amplification of reference gene primers provided the estimated nucleated cell counts. Profiling relied on immunoSEQ multiplex PCR, and the TCRdb table lists in-frame clones only, not all of them. V and J calls and clone size follow that table, whereas D and trimming were derived from the DNA. The sample yields 50,000 to 65,000 clones, 74% seen once. The TCR sequence derives from a woman older than 75 with acute or convalescent COVID-19. The source material was peripheral blood.

The CDR3 loop is CASSPGDRQAFF. In DNA form, the CDR3 reads TGTGCCAGCAGCCCTGGGGACAGGCAAGCTTTCTTT. The gene calls are TRBV11-3 and TRBJ1-1; 8 bases align to TRBD1. CDR1 and CDR2 from the germline V gene are SGHNT and YENEEA. CDR3 size: 12 residues. V was clipped by 5 bases and J by 9 bases; unmatched bases: 5.